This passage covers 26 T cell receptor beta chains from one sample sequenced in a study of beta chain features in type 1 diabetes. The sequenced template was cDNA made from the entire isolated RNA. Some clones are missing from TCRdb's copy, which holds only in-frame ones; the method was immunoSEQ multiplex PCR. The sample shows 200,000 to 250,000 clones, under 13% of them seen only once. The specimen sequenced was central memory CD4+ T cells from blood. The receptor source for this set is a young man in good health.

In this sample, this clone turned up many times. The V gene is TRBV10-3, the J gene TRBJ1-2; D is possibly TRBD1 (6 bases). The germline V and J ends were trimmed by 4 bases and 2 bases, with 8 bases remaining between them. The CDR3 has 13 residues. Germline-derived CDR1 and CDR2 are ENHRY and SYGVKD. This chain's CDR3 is CAISAGTNYGYTF. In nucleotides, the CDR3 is TGTGCCATCAGTGCCGGGACAAACTATGGCTACACCTTC.

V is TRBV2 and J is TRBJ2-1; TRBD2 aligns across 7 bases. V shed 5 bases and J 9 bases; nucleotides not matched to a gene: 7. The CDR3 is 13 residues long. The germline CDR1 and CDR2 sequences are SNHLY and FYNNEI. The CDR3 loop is CASSFQPGGEQFF. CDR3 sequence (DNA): TGTGCCAGCAGTTTCCAGCCGGGGGGTGAGCAGTTCTTC.

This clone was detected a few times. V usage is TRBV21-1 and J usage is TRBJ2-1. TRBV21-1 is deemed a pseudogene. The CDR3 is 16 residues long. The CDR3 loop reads CASSKEGSPLYNEQFF. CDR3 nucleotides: TGTGCCAGCAGCAAAGAGGGTTCCCCCCTTTACAATGAGCAGTTCTTC.

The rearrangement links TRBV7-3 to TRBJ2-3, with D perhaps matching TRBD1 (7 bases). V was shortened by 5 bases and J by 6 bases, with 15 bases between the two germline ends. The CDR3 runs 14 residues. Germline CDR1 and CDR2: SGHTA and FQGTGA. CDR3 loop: CASSRGTATDTQYF. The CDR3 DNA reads TGTGCCAGCAGCCGGGGGACAGCCACCGATACGCAGTATTTT.

This CDR3 is CAWSVLREIHETQYF. The DNA for the CDR3 is TGTGCCTGGAGTGTACTAAGGGAGATCCACGAGACCCAGTACTTC. This chain joins TRBV30 and TRBJ2-5, with D perhaps matching TRBD2 (5 bases). Trimming took off 0 bases at V and 5 bases at J, with 16 bases between the two ends. The CDR3 is 15 amino acids. From germline, CDR1 is GTSNPN and CDR2 SVGIG (reference sequence).

The CDR3 nucleotides are TGTGCCAGCAGCCCCGGGACTACTGTACGGGAGCAGTACTTC. It specifies CASSPGTTVREQYF. The chain recombines TRBV27 with TRBJ2-7, with 7 bases that match TRBD2. The germline gives CDR1 MNHEY, CDR2 SMNVEV (reference sequence). The junction had 12 bases not matched to a gene; V was cut back by 6 bases and J by 7 bases. There are 14 residues in the CDR3.

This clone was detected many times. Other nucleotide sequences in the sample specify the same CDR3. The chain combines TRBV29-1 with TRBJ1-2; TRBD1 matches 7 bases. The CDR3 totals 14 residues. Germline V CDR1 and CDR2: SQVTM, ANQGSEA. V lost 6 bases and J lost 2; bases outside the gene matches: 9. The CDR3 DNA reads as TGCAGCGTCGATTCCGGGACAGTGAACTATGGCTACACCTTC. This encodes CSVDSGTVNYGYTF.

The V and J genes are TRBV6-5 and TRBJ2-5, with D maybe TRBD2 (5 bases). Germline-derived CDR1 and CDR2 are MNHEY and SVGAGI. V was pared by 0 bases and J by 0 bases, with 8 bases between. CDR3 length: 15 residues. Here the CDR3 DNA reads TGTGCCAGCAGTTACTCAGGGAGAGACCAAGAGACCCAGTACTTC. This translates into CASSYSGRDQETQYF.

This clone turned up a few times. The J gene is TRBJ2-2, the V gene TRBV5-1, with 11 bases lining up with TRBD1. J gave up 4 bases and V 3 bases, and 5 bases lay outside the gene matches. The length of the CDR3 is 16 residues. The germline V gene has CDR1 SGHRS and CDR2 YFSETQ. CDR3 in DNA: TGCGCCAGCAGCTCCTCGGGACAGGGGGGCACCGGGGAGCTGTTTTTT. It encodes CASSSSGQGGTGELFF.

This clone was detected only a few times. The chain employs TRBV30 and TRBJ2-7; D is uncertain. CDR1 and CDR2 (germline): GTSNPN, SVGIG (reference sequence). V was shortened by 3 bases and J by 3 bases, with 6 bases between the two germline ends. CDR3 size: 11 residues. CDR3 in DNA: TGTGCCTGGAGGTACCGCTACGAGCAGTACTTC. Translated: CAWRYRYEQYF.

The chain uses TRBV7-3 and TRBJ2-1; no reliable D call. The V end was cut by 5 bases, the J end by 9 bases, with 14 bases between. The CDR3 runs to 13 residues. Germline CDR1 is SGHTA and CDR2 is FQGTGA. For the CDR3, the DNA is TGTGCCAGCAGCCCAAGAGAGTTCGGTGAGCAGTTCTTC. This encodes CASSPREFGEQFF.

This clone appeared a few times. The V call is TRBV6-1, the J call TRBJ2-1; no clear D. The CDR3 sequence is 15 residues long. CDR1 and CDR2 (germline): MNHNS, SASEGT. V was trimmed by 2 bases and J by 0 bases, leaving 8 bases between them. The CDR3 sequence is CASSESRISYNEQFF. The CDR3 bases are TGTGCCAGCAGTGAATCCAGGATCTCCTACAATGAGCAGTTCTTC.

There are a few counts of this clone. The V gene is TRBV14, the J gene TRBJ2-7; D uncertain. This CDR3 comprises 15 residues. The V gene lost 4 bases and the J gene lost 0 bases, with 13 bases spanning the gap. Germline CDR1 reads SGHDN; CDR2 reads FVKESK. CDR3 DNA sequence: TGTGCCAGCAGCCTAAGGAGTGACAACTCCTACGAGCAGTACTTC. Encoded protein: CASSLRSDNSYEQYF.

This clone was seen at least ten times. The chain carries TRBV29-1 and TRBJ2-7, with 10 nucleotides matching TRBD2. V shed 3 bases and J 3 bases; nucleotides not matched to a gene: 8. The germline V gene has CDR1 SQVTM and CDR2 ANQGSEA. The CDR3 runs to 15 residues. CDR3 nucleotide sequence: TGCAGCGTTGAGACGGCGGGACTAGCGAGCTACGAGCAGTACTTC. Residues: CSVETAGLASYEQYF.

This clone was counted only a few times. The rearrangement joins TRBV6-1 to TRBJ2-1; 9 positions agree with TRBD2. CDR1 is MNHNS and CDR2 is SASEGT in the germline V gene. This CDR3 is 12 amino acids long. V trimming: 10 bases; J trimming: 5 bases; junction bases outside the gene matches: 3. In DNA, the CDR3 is TGTGCCACCCGACTAGCGGACAATGAGCAGTTCTTC. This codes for CATRLADNEQFF.

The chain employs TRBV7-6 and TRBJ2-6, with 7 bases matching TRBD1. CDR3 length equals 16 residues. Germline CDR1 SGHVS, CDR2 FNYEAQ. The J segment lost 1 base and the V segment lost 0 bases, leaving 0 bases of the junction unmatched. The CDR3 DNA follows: TGTGCCAGCAGCTTAGCGGGACAGTCTGGGGCCAACGTCCTGACTTTC. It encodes CASSLAGQSGANVLTF.

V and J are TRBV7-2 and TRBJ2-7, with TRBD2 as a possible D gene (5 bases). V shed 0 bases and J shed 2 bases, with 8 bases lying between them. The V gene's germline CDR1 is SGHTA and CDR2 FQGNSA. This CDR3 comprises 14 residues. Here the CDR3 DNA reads TGTGCCAGCAGCTTAGCCCGGGGAACCTACGAGCAGTACTTC. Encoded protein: CASSLARGTYEQYF.

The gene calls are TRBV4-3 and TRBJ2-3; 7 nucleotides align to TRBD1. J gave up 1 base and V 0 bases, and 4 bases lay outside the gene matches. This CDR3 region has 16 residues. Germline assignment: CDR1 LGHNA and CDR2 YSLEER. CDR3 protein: CASSQDYRGRTDTQYF. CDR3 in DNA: TGCGCCAGCAGCCAAGACTACAGGGGACGCACAGATACGCAGTATTTT.

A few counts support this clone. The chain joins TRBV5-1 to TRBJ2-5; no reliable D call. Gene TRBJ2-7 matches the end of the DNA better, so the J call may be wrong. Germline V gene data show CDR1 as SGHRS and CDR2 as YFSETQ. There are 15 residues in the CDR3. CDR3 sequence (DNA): TGCGCCAGCAGCTTTGACGGACGGCCTTTTTACGAGCAGTACTTC. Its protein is CASSFDGRPFYEQYF.

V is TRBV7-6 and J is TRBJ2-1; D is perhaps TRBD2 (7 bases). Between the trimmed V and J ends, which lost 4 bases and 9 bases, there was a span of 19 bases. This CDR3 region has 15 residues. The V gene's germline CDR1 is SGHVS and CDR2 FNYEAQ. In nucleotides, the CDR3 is TGTGCCAGCAGCTCATCACCAGGGGAGGGCATTGAGCAGTTCTTC. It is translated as CASSSSPGEGIEQFF.

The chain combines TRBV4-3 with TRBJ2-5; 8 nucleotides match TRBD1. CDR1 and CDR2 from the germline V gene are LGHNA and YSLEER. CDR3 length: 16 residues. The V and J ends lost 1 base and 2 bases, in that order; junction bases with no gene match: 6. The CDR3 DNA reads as TGCGCCAGCAGCCAAGGGGGGACAGGCGGTCAAGAGACCCAGTACTTC. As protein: CASSQGGTGGQETQYF.

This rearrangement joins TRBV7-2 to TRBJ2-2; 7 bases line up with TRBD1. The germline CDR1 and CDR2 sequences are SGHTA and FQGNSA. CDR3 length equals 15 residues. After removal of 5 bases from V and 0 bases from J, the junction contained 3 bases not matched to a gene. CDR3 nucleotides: TGTGCCAGCAGCGAAGGGACAGCGAACACCGGGGAGCTGTTTTTT. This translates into CASSEGTANTGELFF.

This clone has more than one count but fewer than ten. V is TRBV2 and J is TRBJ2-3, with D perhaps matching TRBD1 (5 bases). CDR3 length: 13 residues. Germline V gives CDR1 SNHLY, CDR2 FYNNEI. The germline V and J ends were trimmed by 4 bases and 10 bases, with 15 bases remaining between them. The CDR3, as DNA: TGTGCCAGCAGTGCTCTTGGGGCGGTGGCGCAGTATTTT. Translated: CASSALGAVAQYF.

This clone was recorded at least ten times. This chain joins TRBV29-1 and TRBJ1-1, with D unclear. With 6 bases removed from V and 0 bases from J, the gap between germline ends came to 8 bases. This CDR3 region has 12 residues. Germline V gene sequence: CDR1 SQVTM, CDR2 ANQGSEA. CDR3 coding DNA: TGCAGCGTACAGCGATTGAACACTGAAGCTTTCTTT. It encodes CSVQRLNTEAFF.

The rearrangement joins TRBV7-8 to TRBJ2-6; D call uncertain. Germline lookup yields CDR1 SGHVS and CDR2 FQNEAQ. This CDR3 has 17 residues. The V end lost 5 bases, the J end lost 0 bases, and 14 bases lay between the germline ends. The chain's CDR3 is CASSPRVWGSGANVLTF. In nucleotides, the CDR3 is TGTGCCAGCAGCCCAAGGGTGTGGGGCTCTGGGGCCAACGTCCTGACTTTC.

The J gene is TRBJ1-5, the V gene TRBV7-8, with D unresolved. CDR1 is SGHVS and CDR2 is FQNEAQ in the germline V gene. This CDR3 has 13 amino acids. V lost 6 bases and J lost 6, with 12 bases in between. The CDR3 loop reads CASSTTALQPQHF. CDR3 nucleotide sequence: TGTGCCAGCAGTACGACGGCACTTCAGCCCCAGCATTTT.